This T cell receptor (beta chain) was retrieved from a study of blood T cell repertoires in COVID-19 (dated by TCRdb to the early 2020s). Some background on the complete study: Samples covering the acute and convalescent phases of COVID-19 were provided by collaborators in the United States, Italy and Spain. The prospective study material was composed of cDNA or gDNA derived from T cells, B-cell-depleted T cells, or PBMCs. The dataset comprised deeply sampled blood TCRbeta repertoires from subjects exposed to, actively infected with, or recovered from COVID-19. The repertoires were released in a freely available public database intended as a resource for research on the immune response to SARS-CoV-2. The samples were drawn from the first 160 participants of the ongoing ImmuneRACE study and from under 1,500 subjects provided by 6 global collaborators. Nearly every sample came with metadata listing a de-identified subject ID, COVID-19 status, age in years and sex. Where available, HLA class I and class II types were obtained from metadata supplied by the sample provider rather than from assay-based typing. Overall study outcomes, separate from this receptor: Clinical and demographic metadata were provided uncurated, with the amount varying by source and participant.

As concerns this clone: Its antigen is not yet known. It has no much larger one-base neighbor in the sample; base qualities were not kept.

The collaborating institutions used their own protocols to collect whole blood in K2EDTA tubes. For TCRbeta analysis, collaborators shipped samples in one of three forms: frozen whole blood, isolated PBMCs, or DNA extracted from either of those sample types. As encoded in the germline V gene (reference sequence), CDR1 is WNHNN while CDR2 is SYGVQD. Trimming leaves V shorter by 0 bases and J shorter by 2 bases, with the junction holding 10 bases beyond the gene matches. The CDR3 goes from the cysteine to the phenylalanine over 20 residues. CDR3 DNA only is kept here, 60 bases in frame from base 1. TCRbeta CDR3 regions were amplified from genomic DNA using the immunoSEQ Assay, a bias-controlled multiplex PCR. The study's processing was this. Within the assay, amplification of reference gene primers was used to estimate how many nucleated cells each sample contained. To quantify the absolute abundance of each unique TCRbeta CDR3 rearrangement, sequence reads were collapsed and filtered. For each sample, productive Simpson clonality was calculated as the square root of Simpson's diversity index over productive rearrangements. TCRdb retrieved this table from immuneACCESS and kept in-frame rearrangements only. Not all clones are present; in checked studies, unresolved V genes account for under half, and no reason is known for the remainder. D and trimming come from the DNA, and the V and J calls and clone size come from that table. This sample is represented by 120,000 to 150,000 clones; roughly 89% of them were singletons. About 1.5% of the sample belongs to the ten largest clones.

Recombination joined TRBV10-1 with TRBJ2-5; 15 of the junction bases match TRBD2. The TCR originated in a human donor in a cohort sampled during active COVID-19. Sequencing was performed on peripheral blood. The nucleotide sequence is TGCGCCAGCAGTGAGTCGGGGACTAGCGGGGGGACCGGTCCTCAAGAGACCCAGTACTTC. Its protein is CASSESGTSGGTGPQETQYF.